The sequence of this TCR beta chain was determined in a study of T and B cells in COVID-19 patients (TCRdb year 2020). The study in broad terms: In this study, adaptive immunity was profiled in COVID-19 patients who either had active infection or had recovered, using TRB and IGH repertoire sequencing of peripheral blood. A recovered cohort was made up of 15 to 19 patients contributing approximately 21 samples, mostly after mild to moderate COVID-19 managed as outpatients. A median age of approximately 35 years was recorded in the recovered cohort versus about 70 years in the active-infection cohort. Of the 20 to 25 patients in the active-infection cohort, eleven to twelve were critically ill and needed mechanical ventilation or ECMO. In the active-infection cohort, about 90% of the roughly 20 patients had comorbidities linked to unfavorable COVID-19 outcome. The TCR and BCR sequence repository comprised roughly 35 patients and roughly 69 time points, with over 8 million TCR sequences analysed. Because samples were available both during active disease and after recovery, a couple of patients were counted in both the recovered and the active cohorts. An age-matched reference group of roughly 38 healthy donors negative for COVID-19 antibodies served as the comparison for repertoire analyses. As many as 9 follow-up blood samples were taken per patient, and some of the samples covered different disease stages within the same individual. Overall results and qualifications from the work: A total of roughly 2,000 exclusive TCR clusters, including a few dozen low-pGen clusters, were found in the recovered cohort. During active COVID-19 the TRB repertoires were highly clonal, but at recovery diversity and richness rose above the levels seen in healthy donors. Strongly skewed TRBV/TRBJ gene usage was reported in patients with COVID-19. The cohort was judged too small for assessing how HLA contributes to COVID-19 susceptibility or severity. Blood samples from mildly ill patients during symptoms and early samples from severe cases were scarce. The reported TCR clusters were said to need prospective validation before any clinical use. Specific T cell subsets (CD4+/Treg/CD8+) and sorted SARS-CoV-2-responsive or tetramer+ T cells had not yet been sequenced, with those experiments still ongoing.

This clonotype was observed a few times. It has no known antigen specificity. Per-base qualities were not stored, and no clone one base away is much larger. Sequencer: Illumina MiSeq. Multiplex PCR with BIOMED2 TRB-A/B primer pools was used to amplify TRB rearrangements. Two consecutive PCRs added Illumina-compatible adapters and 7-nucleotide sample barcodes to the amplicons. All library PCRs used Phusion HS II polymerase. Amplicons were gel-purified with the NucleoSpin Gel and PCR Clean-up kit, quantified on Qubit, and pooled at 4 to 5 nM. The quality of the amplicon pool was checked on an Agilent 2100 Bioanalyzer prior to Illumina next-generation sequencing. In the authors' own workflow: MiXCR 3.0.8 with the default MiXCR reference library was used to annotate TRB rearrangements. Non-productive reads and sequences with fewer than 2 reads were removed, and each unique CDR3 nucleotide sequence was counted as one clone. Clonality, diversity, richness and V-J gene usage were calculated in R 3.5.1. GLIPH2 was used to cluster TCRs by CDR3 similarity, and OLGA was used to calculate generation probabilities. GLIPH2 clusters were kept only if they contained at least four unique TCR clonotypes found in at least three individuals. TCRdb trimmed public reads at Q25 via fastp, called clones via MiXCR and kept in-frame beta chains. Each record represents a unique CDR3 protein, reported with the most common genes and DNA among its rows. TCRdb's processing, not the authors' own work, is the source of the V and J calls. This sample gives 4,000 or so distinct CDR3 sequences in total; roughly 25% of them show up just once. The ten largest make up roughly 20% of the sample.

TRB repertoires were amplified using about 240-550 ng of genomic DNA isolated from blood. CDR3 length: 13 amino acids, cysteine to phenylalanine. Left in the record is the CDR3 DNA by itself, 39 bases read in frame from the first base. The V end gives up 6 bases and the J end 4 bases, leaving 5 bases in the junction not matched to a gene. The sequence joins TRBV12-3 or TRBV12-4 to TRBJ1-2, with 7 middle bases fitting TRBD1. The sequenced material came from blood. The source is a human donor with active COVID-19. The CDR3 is CASSAGQVYGYTF. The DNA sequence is TGTGCCAGCAGCGCCGGACAGGTCTATGGCTACACCTTC.